This T cell receptor (beta chain) was recorded in a study of STAT5B mutations in CD4+ large granular lymphocyte leukemia. Broader study findings: 8/27 top patient clones versus 2/35 control clones were TRBV06-family. Higher CD4+ than CD8+ T-LGLL clonality might reflect small sample size.

Germline values: CDR1 SQVTM, CDR2 ANQGSEA. Losses at the gene ends were 7 bases for V and 2 bases for J; bases not matched to a gene: 7. The CDR3 extends over 14 amino acids. Clones were sequenced by immunoSEQ multiplex PCR, and TCRdb holds only the in-frame ones, with some missing. The table records roughly 25,000 clones, 74% of them present only once. A note on this clone: Its specificity is not known.

Sequenced material: CD4+ T cells from blood buffy coats. The chain has TRBV29-1 and TRBJ2-4; 8 bases are a match to TRBD1. This TCR was sampled from a human donor in good health. CDR3 bases: TGCAGCGCCGGACAGGGTTGGACCAAAAACATTCAGTACTTC. Residues: CSAGQGWTKNIQYF.